This is a list of T cell receptor beta chains from one sample in a study of breast tumors, draining lymph nodes, adjacent tissues. A single record per CDR3 protein comes from TCRdb applying MiXCR to the multiplex PCR reads. The sample has about 200,000 distinct CDR3 sequences; under 35% are singletons. Sequencing used axillary lymph node tissue. The receptors shown here come from a female donor with breast cancer. Some clones in this sample may be carry-over from other donors' samples. The conserved cysteine and the conserved F or W are not part of the CDR3 here. The D gene is left open where the match is weak.

CDR3aa: ASRRTGVGEKLF
d_gene: TRBD1
v_gene: TRBV6-5
j_gene: TRBJ1-4

CDR3aa: ASSLNPDRAPQY
d_gene: TRBD1
v_gene: TRBV4-1
j_gene: TRBJ2-7

CDR3aa: ASSRLAGTTYEQY
d_gene: TRBD2
v_gene: TRBV11-3
j_gene: TRBJ2-7

CDR3aa: SARDPSHSVQSGYT
d_gene: -
v_gene: TRBV20-1
j_gene: TRBJ1-2

CDR3aa: ASSPASGADTDTQY
d_gene: TRBD2
v_gene: TRBV10-3
j_gene: TRBJ2-3

CDR3aa: ASSAEHQANYGYT
d_gene: -
v_gene: TRBV6-1
j_gene: TRBJ1-2

CDR3aa: ASSSILAGEEGTQY
d_gene: TRBD2
v_gene: TRBV7-8
j_gene: TRBJ2-3

CDR3aa: ATSARDGGPYGYT
d_gene: -
v_gene: TRBV24-1
j_gene: TRBJ1-2

CDR3aa: ASSLGTSGRAQETQY
d_gene: TRBD2
v_gene: TRBV5-8
j_gene: TRBJ2-5

CDR3aa: ASSGKNSNQPQH
d_gene: -
v_gene: TRBV4-2
j_gene: TRBJ1-5

CDR3aa: ASSLDGGARQPQH
d_gene: -
v_gene: TRBV12-3/TRBV12-4
j_gene: TRBJ1-5

CDR3aa: SVLGPTSGTQY
d_gene: -
v_gene: TRBV20-1
j_gene: TRBJ2-3

CDR3aa: SARGEGGAPYNSPLH
d_gene: -
v_gene: TRBV20-1
j_gene: TRBJ1-6

CDR3aa: AGSQDSSGGAEEAQY
d_gene: TRBD2
v_gene: TRBV4-3
j_gene: TRBJ2-5

CDR3aa: ASSTGLVGEQY
d_gene: TRBD2
v_gene: TRBV7-2
j_gene: TRBJ2-7

CDR3aa: SARDVSYEQY
d_gene: -
v_gene: TRBV20-1
j_gene: TRBJ2-7

CDR3aa: ACRLQGRNEKLF
d_gene: TRBD1
v_gene: TRBV28
j_gene: TRBJ1-4

CDR3aa: ASSLGSQGKETQY
d_gene: -
v_gene: TRBV5-1
j_gene: TRBJ2-5

CDR3aa: ASRVHPSTGRNTIY
d_gene: -
v_gene: TRBV19
j_gene: TRBJ1-3

CDR3aa: VASNRESSSPLH
d_gene: -
v_gene: TRBV7-9
j_gene: TRBJ1-6

CDR3aa: ASSMTYEQY
d_gene: -
v_gene: TRBV2
j_gene: TRBJ2-7

CDR3aa: ASKPGQGRGYQETQY
d_gene: TRBD1
v_gene: TRBV11-2
j_gene: TRBJ2-5

CDR3aa: ASSESLPLKGMDEQF
d_gene: -
v_gene: TRBV2
j_gene: TRBJ2-1

CDR3aa: ASGAGVDETQY
d_gene: TRBD2
v_gene: TRBV12-5
j_gene: TRBJ2-5

CDR3aa: ATGQGLEKLF
d_gene: TRBD1
v_gene: TRBV10-3
j_gene: TRBJ1-4

CDR3aa: ASRLASSGNTIY
d_gene: -
v_gene: TRBV6-5
j_gene: TRBJ1-3

CDR3aa: ASSLYGRDTQY
d_gene: -
v_gene: TRBV5-1
j_gene: TRBJ2-3

CDR3aa: ASRPDRYDGKHNSPLH
d_gene: -
v_gene: TRBV10-3
j_gene: TRBJ1-6

CDR3aa: ASSLAIREKLF
d_gene: -
v_gene: TRBV5-1
j_gene: TRBJ1-4

CDR3aa: ASSPYLRGSSYNEQF
d_gene: -
v_gene: TRBV2
j_gene: TRBJ2-1

CDR3aa: ASSLLAASYEQY
d_gene: TRBD2
v_gene: TRBV7-9
j_gene: TRBJ2-7

CDR3aa: SVESRGGKNIQY
d_gene: -
v_gene: TRBV29-1
j_gene: TRBJ2-4

CDR3aa: SARSSDTQY
d_gene: -
v_gene: TRBV20-1
j_gene: TRBJ2-3

CDR3aa: ASSTLTGVDSPLH
d_gene: TRBD1
v_gene: TRBV7-3
j_gene: TRBJ1-6